This TCR beta chain derives from a study of response to subunit inactivated influenza vaccine. Concerning this clonotype: The antigen is unknown.

V gave up 2 bases and J gave up 3 bases; unmatched junction bases: 4. Germline CDR1 and CDR2: KGHDR and SFDVKD. The length of the CDR3 is 16 residues. TCRdb passed the RT-PCR reads through MiXCR, listing each CDR3 protein once. The data show about 480,000 distinct CDR3 sequences, with roughly 25% seen just once and under 2.5% held by the top ten. The study's findings and limits: The authors offered the suggestion that each seasonal influenza vaccination recruits few new T cells.

Source: CD4+ T cells sorted from PBMCs, taken more than 4 days after vaccination. The receptor's source is a man aged 45-65 years who received an inactivated influenza vaccine. The J gene is TRBJ2-7, the V gene TRBV24-1, with TRBD2 identical over 12 bases. Written as DNA, the CDR3 is TGTGCCACCAGTGATTCCCGGACTAGCGGGAACTACGAGCAGTACTTC. Translating gives CATSDSRTSGNYEQYF.